A selection of T cell receptor beta chains follows, all from one sample in a study of T-cell reconstitution after alpha-beta-depleted transplantation in children. TCRdb analysed the PCR reads with MiXCR anew, one entry per CDR3 protein. The sample carries some 200,000 distinct CDR3 sequences, about a tenth recorded once. Here the sequenced sample was PBMCs, taken before TCRalphabeta/CD19-depleted stem cell transplant. These receptors all come from a child under two years old with acute myeloid leukemia, due to receive a stem cell transplant. Each CDR3 is given with its conserved first and last residue. D genes are given only for firm matches. Clone size is shown for a subset of rows, as once, few, many or a class of expanded clone.

j_call clone_size d_call v_call cdr3_nt cdr3_aa
TRBJ2-7 many . TRBV3-1 TGTGCCAGCAGCCAAGTAAGGAGGGGCCCCTCCTACGAGCAGTACTTC CASSQVRRGPSYEQYF
TRBJ1-5 . . TRBV4-3 TGCGCCAGCAGCCATCCCCTTTGGCGGAGCAATCAGCCCCAGCATTTT CASSHPLWRSNQPQHF
TRBJ2-1 many TRBD2 TRBV7-2 TGTGCCAGCAGCGTAGCTAGGGGACTAGCGAGACCCTCCTACAATGAGCAGTTCTTC CASSVARGLARPSYNEQFF
TRBJ2-1 many TRBD1 TRBV6-9 TGTGCCGGTCCCGGGACAGACTCCTACAATGAGCAGTTCTTC CAGPGTDSYNEQFF
TRBJ2-6 . . TRBV5-1 TGCGCCAGCAGCTTGGGATCTTCTGGGGCCAACGTCCGGACTTTC CASSLGSSGANVRTF
TRBJ2-4 few TRBD2 TRBV27 TGTGCCAGCAGTTCGACTAGCGGGAGTCAGAAAGGGGCCAAAAACATTCAGTACTTC CASSSTSGSQKGAKNIQYF
TRBJ1-5 many . TRBV27 TGTGCCAGCAGTTTATCGGGGAGGGGGCCCCAGCATTTT CASSLSGRGPQHF
TRBJ1-1 many TRBD1 TRBV7-2 TGTGCCAGCAGCTTAAGTGTAAAGGGGGCCGGTAGGAGTTCGAGGAATGCTTTCTTT CASSLSVKGAGRSSRNAFF
TRBJ2-2 many . TRBV7-7 TGTGCCAGCAGTTGGACCCGGGCTGGAGGGGAGCTGTTTTTT CASSWTRAGGELFF
TRBJ2-1 many . TRBV6-4 TGTGCCAGCAGTGACTCTGGCCTTTCTTCGGATGAGCAGTTCTTC CASSDSGLSSDEQFF
TRBJ2-2 . . TRBV11-2 TGTGCCAGCAGCTTAAAGGCTAGCTTATCGAACACCGGGGAGCTGTTTTTT CASSLKASLSNTGELFF
TRBJ2-5 many . TRBV2 TGTGCCAGCAGTTTCCGGTGGCTGAGTGAGACCCAGTACTTC CASSFRWLSETQYF
TRBJ1-1 few . TRBV19 TGTGCCTGTGAGGGGGACAATAAAGCTTTCTTT CACEGDNKAFF
TRBJ1-1 many . TRBV29-1 TGCAGCGCGTACAGGGAGATGAACACTGAAGCTTTCTTT CSAYREMNTEAFF
TRBJ2-7 many TRBD1 TRBV6-5 TGTGCCAGCAGGATACAGGGGAAGCAGTACTTC CASRIQGKQYF
TRBJ2-3 many TRBD1 TRBV15 TGTGCCACCAGCAGAGATAGGGGACAGGGGCTCACAGATACGCAGTATTTT CATSRDRGQGLTDTQYF
TRBJ2-1 many TRBD1 TRBV15 TGTGCCACCAGCAGAGATCAGGGGGCTGAGCAGTTCTTC CATSRDQGAEQFF
TRBJ1-5 . . TRBV20-1 TGCAGTGCTAGTCCGGACGGGAATCAGCCCCAGCATTTT CSASPDGNQPQHF
TRBJ2-3 many TRBD2 TRBV6-5 TGTGCCAGCAGTTACTTATCCGGGACTAGCGGGAGGGCCTTAGATACGCAGTATTTT CASSYLSGTSGRALDTQYF
TRBJ2-5 few . TRBV20-1 TGCAGTGCTCGACGGCAAGAGACCCAGTACTTC CSARRQETQYF
TRBJ2-3 . TRBD2 TRBV10-3 TGTGCCTTCAGTTTAAAGGGACTAGCGAGAGCAAGCACAGATACGCAGTATTTT CAFSLKGLARASTDTQYF
TRBJ1-1 many . TRBV20-1 TGCAGTGCTCCGTGGGGGGTGAACACTGAAGCTTTCTTT CSAPWGVNTEAFF